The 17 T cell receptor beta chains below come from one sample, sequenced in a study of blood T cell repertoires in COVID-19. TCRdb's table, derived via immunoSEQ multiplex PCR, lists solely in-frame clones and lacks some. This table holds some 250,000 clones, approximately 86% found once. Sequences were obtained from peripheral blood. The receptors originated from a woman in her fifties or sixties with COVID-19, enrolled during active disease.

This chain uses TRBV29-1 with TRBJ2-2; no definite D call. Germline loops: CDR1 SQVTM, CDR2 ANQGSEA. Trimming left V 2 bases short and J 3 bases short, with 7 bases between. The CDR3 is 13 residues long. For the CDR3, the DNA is TGCAGCGTTGAAAACCGAGACACCGGGGAGCTGTTTTTT. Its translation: CSVENRDTGELFF.

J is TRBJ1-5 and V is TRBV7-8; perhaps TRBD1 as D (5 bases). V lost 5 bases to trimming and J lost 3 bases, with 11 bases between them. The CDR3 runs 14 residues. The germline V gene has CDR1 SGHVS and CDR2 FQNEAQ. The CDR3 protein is CASSVGLANQPQHF. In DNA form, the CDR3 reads TGTGCCAGCAGCGTGGGACTGGCCAATCAGCCCCAGCATTTT. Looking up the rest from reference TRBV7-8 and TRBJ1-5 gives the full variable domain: GAGVSQSPRYKVAKRGQDVALRCDPISGHVSLFWYQQALGQGPEFLTYFQNEAQLDKSGLPSDRFFAERPEGSVSTLKIQRTQQEDSAVYLCASSVGLANQPQHFGDGTRLSIL.

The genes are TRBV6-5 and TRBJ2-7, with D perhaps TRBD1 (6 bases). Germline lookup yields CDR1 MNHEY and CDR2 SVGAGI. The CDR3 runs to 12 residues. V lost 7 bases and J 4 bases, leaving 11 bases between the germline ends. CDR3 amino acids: CASIQGSYEQYF. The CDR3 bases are TGTGCCAGCATACAGGGATCGTACGAGCAGTACTTC.

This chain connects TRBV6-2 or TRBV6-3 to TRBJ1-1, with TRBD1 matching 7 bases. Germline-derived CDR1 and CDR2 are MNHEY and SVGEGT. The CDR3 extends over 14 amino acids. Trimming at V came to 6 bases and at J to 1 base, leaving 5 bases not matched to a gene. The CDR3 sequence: CASSPGTANTEAFF. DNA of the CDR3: TGTGCCAGCAGCCCCGGGACAGCGAACACTGAAGCTTTCTTT.

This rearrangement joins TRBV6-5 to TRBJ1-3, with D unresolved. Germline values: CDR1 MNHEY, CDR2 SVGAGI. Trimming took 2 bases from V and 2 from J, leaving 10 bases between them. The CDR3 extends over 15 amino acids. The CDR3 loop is CASSYRHDTGNTIYF. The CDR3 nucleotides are TGTGCCAGCAGTTACCGGCATGACACTGGAAACACCATATATTTT.

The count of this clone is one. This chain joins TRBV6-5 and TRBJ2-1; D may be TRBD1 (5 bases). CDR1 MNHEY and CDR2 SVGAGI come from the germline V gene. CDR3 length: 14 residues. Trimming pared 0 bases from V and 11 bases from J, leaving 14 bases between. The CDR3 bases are TGTGCCAGCAGTTACTCGACGTTGTCAGGGCAGCAGTTCTTC. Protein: CASSYSTLSGQQFF.

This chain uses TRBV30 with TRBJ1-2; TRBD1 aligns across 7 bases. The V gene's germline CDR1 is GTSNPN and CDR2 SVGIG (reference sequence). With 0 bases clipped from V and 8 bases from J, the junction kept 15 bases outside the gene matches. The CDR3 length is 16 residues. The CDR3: CAWSVRSSGGIGGYTF. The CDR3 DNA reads TGTGCCTGGAGTGTACGGAGTTCAGGGGGGATTGGGGGCTACACCTTC.

The CDR3 coding sequence is TGTGCCAGTACCTCAAGATCACCGGGACAGGTAGACTACACCTTC. Amino acid sequence: CASTSRSPGQVDYTF. The chain employs TRBV19 and TRBJ1-2, with 8 bases lining up with TRBD1. J gave up 10 bases and V 7 bases, and 17 bases lay outside the gene matches. From germline, CDR1 is LNHDA and CDR2 SQIVND (reference sequence). The CDR3 sequence is 15 residues long. Full variable domain (missing parts from reference TRBV19 and TRBJ1-2): DGGITQSPKYLFRKEGQNVTLSCEQNLNHDAMYWYRQDPGQGLRLIYYSQIVNDFQKGDIAEGYSVSREKKESFPLTVTSAQKNPTAFYLCASTSRSPGQVDYTFGSGTRLTVV.

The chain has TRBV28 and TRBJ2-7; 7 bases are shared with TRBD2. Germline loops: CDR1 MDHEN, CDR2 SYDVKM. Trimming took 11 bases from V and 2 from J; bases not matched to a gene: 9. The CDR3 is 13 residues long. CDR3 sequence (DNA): TGTGCCTGCCGGGCGGGGGTTGCCTACGAGCAGTACTTC. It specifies CACRAGVAYEQYF.

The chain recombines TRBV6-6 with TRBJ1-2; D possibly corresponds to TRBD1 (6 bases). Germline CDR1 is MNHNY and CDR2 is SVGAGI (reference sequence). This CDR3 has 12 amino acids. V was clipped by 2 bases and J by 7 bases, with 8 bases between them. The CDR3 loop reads CASSYRGGGYTF. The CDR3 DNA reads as TGTGCCAGCAGTTACAGAGGGGGTGGCTACACCTTC.

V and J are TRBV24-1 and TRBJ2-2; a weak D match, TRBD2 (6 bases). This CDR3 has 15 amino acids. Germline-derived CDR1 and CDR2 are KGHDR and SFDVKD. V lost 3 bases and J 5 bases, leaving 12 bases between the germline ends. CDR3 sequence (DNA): TGTGCCACCAGTGATCCCCGGGAGCCAACCGGGGAGCTGTTTTTT. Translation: CATSDPREPTGELFF.

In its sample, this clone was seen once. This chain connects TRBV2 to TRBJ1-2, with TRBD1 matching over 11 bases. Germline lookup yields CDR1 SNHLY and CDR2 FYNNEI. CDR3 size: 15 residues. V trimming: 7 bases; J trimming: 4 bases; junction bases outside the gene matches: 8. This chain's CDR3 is CASKLDRGLSYGYTF. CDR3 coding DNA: TGTGCCAGCAAACTGGACAGGGGGCTCAGCTATGGCTACACCTTC.

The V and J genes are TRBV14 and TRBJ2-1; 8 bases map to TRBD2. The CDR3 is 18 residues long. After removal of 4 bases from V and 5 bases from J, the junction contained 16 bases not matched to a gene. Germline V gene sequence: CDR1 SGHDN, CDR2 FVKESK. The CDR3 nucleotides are TGTGCCAGCAGCCGCCTGGACGGCCGCCTAGCGGGTCACAATGAGCAGTTCTTC. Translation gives CASSRLDGRLAGHNEQFF.

CDR3 bases: TGCGCCAGCAGCCAAGTGGCGGTGAACACTGAAGCTTTCTTT. Translation: CASSQVAVNTEAFF. V and J are TRBV4-1 and TRBJ1-1; D unclear. The germline V and J ends were trimmed by 1 base and 0 bases, with 6 bases remaining between them. Germline CDR1 is MGHRA and CDR2 is YSYEKL. This CDR3 is built from 14 residues.

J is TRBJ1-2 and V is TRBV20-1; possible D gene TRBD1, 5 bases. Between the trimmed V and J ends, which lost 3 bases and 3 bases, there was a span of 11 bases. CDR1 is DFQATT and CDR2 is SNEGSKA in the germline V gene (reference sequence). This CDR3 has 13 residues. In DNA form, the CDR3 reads TGCAGTGCTAGTCGGGGGGTTTACTATGGCTACACCTTC. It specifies CSASRGVYYGYTF.

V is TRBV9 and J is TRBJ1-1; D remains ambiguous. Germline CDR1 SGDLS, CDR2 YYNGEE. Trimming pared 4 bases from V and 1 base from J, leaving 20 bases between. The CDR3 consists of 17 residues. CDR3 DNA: TGTGCCAGCAGCCTGAGTGGGATGATAGGGAGGAACACTGAAGCTTTCTTT. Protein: CASSLSGMIGRNTEAFF.

The CDR3 DNA reads as TGTGCCAGCAGCCAGGCGGGGGGCCCTGAAGCTTTCTTT. Amino acid sequence: CASSQAGGPEAFF. The rearrangement links TRBV7-3 to TRBJ1-1, with D perhaps matching TRBD1 (6 bases). From germline, CDR1 is SGHTA and CDR2 FQGTGA. The CDR3 contains 13 residues. V lost 5 bases and J 6 bases, leaving 13 bases between the germline ends. Together with reference TRBV7-3 and TRBJ1-1, the CDR3 gives the full variable domain: GAGVSQTPSNKVTEKGKYVELRCDPISGHTALYWYRQSLGQGPEFLIYFQGTGAADDSGLPNDRFFAVRPEGSVSTLKIQRTERGDSAVYLCASSQAGGPEAFFGQGTRLTVV.